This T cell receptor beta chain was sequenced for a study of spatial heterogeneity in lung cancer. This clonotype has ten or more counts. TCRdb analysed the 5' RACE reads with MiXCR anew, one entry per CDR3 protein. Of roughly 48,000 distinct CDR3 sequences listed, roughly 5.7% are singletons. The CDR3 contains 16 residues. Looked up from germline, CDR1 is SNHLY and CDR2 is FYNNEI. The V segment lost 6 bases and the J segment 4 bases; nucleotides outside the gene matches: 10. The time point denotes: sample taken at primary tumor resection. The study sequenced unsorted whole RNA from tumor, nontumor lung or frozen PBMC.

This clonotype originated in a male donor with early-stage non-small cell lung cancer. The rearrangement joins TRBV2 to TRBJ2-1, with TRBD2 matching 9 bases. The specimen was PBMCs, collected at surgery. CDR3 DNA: TGTGCCAGCAGCGCGCCGGGACTAGCTCATTACAATGAGCAGTTCTTC. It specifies CASSAPGLAHYNEQFF.